The clone carrying this T cell receptor beta chain was observed at least ten times. Its antigen is not known. This record comes from a study of T-cell memory formation after mild COVID-19. Study-wide background: The two donors had largely donor-specific TCR clusters. Findings of the study overall: The appearance of some responding clones in pre-infection memory suggested that cross-reactive memory joined.

Germline V gene data show CDR1 as MRHNA and CDR2 as SNTAGT. CDR3 length: 16 residues. V was shortened by 4 bases and J by 4 bases, with 16 bases between the two germline ends. TCRdb redid the calling of the 5' RACE reads with MiXCR, one entry per CDR3 protein. The data contain 70,000 to 95,000 distinct CDR3 sequences, roughly 13% of them singletons. The J gene is TRBJ2-2, the V gene TRBV6-4, with D possibly TRBD1 on 5 matching bases. Sequences were obtained from PBMCs or a T cell subset sorted from them (not recorded which). The clonotype comes from a man younger than 30 who had mild COVID-19 (a few samples of this study predate the infection). Cell type and time point are not known. The CDR3 region has the DNA TGTGCCAGCAGTGTATCCACCCAGGGCGGCACCGGGGAGCTGTTTTTT. It specifies CASSVSTQGGTGELFF.